Presented here are 3 T cell receptor beta chains from one specimen sequenced in a study of blood T cell repertoires in COVID-19. The protocol was immunoSEQ multiplex PCR, while the TCRdb copy is restricted to in-frame clones and leaves out a portion. The sample shows about 260,000 clones, about 87% of them seen only once. The specimen was peripheral blood. These receptors were obtained from a woman aged 45-60 years with acute or convalescent COVID-19.

V gene TRBV4-2 combines with J gene TRBJ1-1; D is unresolved. From germline, CDR1 is LGHNA and CDR2 YNFKEQ. V was shortened by 0 bases and J by 1 base, with 12 bases between the two germline ends. The length of the CDR3 is 16 residues. The DNA of the CDR3 is TGTGCCAGCAGCCAAGATTCGGCGGGCGGGAACACTGAAGCTTTCTTT. It specifies CASSQDSAGGNTEAFF.

The J gene is TRBJ2-3, the V gene TRBV9; D is possibly TRBD2 (5 bases). CDR1 and CDR2 from the germline V gene are SGDLS and YYNGEE. V was shortened by 0 bases and J by 4 bases, with 9 bases between the two germline ends. The CDR3 is 14 residues long. CDR3 nucleotide sequence: TGTGCCAGCAGCGTAGAGCTAGCCTCAGATACGCAGTATTTT. Translation gives CASSVELASDTQYF.

The J gene is TRBJ2-1, the V gene TRBV9; 9 positions match TRBD2. Germline values: CDR1 SGDLS, CDR2 YYNGEE. V lost 0 bases, J lost 4 bases, and 2 bases stayed unmatched. The CDR3 runs 15 residues. In nucleotides, the CDR3 is TGTGCCAGCAGCGTAGTAGCGGGAGAGTACAATGAGCAGTTCTTC. Its translation is CASSVVAGEYNEQFF.